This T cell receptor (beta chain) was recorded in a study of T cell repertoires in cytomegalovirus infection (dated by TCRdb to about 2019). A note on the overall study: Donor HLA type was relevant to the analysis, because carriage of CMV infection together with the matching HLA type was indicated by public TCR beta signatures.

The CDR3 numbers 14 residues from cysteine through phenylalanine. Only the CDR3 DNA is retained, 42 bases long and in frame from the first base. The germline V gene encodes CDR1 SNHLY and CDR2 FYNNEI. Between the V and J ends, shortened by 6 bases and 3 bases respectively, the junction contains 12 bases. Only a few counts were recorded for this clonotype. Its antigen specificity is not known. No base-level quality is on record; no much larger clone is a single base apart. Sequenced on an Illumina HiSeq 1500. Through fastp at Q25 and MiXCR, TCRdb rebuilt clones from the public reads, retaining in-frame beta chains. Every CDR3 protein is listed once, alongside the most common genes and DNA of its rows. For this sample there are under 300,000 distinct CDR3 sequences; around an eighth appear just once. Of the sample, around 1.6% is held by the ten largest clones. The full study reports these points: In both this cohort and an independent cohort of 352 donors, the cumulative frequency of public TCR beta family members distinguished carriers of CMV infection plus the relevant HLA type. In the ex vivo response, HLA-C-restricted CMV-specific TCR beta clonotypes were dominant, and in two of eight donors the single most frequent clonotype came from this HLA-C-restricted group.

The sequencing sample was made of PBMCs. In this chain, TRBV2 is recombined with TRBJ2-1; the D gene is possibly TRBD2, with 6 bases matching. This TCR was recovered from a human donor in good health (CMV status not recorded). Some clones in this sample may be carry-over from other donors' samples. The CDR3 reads CASSGLLLYNEQFF. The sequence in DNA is TGTGCCAGCAGCGGACTACTTCTCTACAATGAGCAGTTCTTC.